This T cell receptor beta chain comes out of a study of response to subunit inactivated influenza vaccine. The V and J ends lost 5 bases and 5 bases, in that order; junction bases with no gene match: 6. The CDR3 has 17 residues. Study-wide findings and caveats: The authors put forward the suggestion that each seasonal influenza vaccination may bring in only a limited number of new T cells.

Via MiXCR, TCRdb re-called the RT-PCR reads, giving one row per CDR3 protein. The sample consists of some 800,000 distinct CDR3 sequences, 21% of them appearing once. This clonotype was seen a few times. Its target is unknown. This receptor was taken from a man in his forties or fifties who received an inactivated influenza vaccine. The sample in question was PBMCs from blood, obtained 5 days after vaccination. J is TRBJ2-2 and V is TRBV12-3 or TRBV12-4; 15 bases fit TRBD2. The CDR3 spells CASSPRTSGRVTGELFF. The CDR3 nucleotides are TGTGCCAGCAGTCCGAGGACTAGCGGGAGGGTAACCGGGGAGCTGTTTTTT.